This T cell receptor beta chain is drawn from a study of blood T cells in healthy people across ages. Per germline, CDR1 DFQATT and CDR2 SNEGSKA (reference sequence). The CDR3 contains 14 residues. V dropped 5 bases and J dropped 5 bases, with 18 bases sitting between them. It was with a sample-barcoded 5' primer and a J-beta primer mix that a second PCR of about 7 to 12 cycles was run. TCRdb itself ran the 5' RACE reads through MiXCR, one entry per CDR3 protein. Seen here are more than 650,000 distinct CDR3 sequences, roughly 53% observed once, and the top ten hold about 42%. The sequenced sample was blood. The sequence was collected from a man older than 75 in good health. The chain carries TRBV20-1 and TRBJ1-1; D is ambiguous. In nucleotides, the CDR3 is TGCAGTGCTCGCGAGTCGGGAGTAAAGACTGAAGCTTTCTTT. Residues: CSARESGVKTEAFF.